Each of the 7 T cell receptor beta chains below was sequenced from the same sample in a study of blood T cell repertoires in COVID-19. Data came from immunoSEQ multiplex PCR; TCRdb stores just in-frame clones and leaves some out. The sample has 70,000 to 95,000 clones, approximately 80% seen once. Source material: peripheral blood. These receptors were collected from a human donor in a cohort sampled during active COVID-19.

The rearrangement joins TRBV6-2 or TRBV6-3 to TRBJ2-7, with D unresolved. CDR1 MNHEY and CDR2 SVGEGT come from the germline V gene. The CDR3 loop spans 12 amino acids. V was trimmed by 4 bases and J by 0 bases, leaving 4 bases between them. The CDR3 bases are TGTGCCAGCAGTTCGTCCTCCTACGAGCAGTACTTC. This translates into CASSSSSYEQYF.

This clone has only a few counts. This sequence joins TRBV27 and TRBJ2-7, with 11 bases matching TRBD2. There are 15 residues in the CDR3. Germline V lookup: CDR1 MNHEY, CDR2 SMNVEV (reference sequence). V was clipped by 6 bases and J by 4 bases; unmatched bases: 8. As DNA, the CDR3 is TGTGCCAGCAGGTACTCTAGCGGGGGGTCTTACGAGCAGTACTTC. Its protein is CASRYSSGGSYEQYF.

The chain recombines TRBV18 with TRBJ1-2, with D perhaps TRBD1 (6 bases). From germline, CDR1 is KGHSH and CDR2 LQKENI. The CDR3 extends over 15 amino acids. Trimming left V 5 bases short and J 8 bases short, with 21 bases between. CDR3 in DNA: TGTGCCAGCTCAGGGGGCCAGGGCACCCTTGGAGGCTACACCTTC. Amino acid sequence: CASSGGQGTLGGYTF.

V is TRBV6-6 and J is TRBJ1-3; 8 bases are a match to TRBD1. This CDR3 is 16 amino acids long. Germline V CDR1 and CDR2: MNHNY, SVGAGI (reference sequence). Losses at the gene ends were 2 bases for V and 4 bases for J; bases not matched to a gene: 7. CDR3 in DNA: TGTGCCAGCAGTTACACGGGCAGGGGGCAGGGAAACACCATATATTTT. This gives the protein CASSYTGRGQGNTIYF.

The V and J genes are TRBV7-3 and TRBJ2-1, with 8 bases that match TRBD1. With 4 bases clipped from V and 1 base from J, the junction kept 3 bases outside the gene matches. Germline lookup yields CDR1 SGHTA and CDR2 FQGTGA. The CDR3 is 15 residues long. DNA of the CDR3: TGTGCCAGCAGCTCACAGGGGGGTTCCTACAATGAGCAGTTCTTC. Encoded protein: CASSSQGGSYNEQFF.

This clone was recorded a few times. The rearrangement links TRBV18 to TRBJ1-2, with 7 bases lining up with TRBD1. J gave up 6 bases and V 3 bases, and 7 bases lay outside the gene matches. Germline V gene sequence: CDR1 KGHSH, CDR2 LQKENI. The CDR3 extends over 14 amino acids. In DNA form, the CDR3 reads TGTGCCAGCTCACCCGAGACAGGGTACGATGGCTACACCTTC. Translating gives CASSPETGYDGYTF.

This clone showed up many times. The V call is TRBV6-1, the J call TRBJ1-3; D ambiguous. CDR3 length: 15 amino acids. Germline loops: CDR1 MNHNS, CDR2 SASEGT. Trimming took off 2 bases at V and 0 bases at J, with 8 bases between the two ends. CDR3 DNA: TGTGCCAGCAGTGAACAGATCCACTCTGGAAACACCATATATTTT. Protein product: CASSEQIHSGNTIYF.